This entry describes one TCR beta chain. The CDR3 totals 14 residues. V gave up 1 base and J gave up 4 bases, with 10 bases separating them. Germline-derived CDR1 and CDR2 are MGHRA and YSYEKL. Measured with immunoSEQ multiplex PCR; TCRdb has only the in-frame clones, and not every one. The table has 35,000 to 45,000 clones, about three quarters seen once. The data stem from a study of blood T cell repertoires in COVID-19. Study in general: COVID-19 samples, acute and convalescent, were from the United States, Italy and Spain. Sources were T cells, B-cell-depleted T cells, or PBMCs; the material itself was cDNA or gDNA.

Sequencing input: peripheral blood. The clonotype originates from a man between 65 and 80 years old with active or convalescent COVID-19. This sequence joins TRBV4-1 and TRBJ1-2, with a weak D call TRBD1 (5 bases). The CDR3 coding sequence is TGCGCCAGCAGCCAAGGAACAGGCGGCTATGGCTACACCTTC. Amino acids: CASSQGTGGYGYTF.